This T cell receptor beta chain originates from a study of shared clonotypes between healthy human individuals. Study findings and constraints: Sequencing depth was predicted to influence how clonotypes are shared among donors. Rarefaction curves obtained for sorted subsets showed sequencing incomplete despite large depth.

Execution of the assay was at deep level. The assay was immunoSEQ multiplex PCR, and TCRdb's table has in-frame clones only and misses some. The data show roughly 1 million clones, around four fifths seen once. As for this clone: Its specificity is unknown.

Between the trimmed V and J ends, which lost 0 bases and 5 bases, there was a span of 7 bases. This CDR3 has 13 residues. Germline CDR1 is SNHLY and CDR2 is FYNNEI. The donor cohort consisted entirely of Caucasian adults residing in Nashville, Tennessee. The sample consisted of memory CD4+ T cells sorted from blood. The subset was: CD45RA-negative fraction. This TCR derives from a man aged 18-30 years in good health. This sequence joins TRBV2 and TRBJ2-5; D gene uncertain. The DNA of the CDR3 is TGTGCCAGCAGTGAAGCAGGGATCGAGACCCAGTACTTC. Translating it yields CASSEAGIETQYF.